This is a list of T cell receptor beta chains from one sample in a study of T cell responses to AZD1222 COVID-19 vaccine. Clones were read by immunoSEQ multiplex PCR, and TCRdb kept only the in-frame ones, dropping some. This table holds roughly 120,000 clones, about nine tenths found once. Sequenced here: peripheral blood, sampled on day 0 of AZD1222 vaccination. The source is an adult in good health. Each CDR3 is given with its conserved first and last residue. The order of the fields is J gene, D gene, V gene, clone size, CDR3 DNA, CDR3 protein. The D gene is left open where the match is weak. Only some rows state a clone size, as once, few, many or a class for expanded clones.

J gene: TRBJ1-4
D gene: NA
V gene: TRBV5-4
clone size: NA
CDR3 DNA: TGTGCCAGCAGCGTTAAGGGGGGAATAAATGAAAAACTGTTTTTT
CDR3 protein: CASSVKGGINEKLFF

J gene: TRBJ1-2
D gene: TRBD1
V gene: TRBV19
clone size: NA
CDR3 DNA: TGTGCCAGTACCACAACAGGGGTCCGTAGCGGCTACACCTTC
CDR3 protein: CASTTTGVRSGYTF

J gene: TRBJ1-2
D gene: NA
V gene: TRBV6-5
clone size: NA
CDR3 DNA: TGTGCCAGCAGTTTCACGACGGATAACTATGGCTACACCTTC
CDR3 protein: CASSFTTDNYGYTF

J gene: TRBJ1-2
D gene: TRBD1
V gene: TRBV6-5
clone size: NA
CDR3 DNA: TGTGCCAGCAGTTACGGGACAGGGGTATACTATGGCTACACCTTC
CDR3 protein: CASSYGTGVYYGYTF

J gene: TRBJ1-4
D gene: NA
V gene: TRBV10-3
clone size: NA
CDR3 DNA: TGTGCCATCAGTGAGTTGGGCAGTCATAATGAAAAACTGTTTTTT
CDR3 protein: CAISELGSHNEKLFF

J gene: TRBJ2-7
D gene: NA
V gene: TRBV18
clone size: NA
CDR3 DNA: TGTGCCAGCTCACCAGGCGTCGCAGGTTCGTACGAGCAGTACTTC
CDR3 protein: CASSPGVAGSYEQYF

J gene: TRBJ2-1
D gene: NA
V gene: TRBV7-9
clone size: NA
CDR3 DNA: TGTGCCAGCAGCTTACCCGGGCCTTATGAGCAGTTCTTC
CDR3 protein: CASSLPGPYEQFF

J gene: TRBJ1-5
D gene: NA
V gene: TRBV28
clone size: NA
CDR3 DNA: TGTGCCAGCAGTGGACTCCTTCAGCCCCAGCATTTT
CDR3 protein: CASSGLLQPQHF

J gene: TRBJ2-1
D gene: NA
V gene: TRBV7-2
clone size: NA
CDR3 DNA: TGTGCCAGCAGCCCCCGGGTGGGGCAGGGATACGCGCAGTTCTTC
CDR3 protein: CASSPRVGQGYAQFF

J gene: TRBJ2-7
D gene: TRBD1
V gene: TRBV7-9
clone size: NA
CDR3 DNA: TGTGCCAGCAGCATCCAGACAGGGGGCGAGGGATACGAGCAGTACTTC
CDR3 protein: CASSIQTGGEGYEQYF

J gene: TRBJ1-1
D gene: NA
V gene: TRBV18
clone size: NA
CDR3 DNA: TGTGCCAGCTCACCAATCGAGGGAGGGACTGAAGCTTTCTTT
CDR3 protein: CASSPIEGGTEAFF

J gene: TRBJ1-3
D gene: TRBD1
V gene: TRBV27
clone size: NA
CDR3 DNA: TGTGCCAGCAGGCTGACAGGGTCTGGAAACACCATATATTTT
CDR3 protein: CASRLTGSGNTIYF

J gene: TRBJ2-7
D gene: TRBD2
V gene: TRBV29-1
clone size: NA
CDR3 DNA: TGCAGCGTTGATGGCGGGGGGGGATACGAGCAGTACTTC
CDR3 protein: CSVDGGGGYEQYF

J gene: TRBJ2-7
D gene: TRBD1
V gene: TRBV11-3
clone size: NA
CDR3 DNA: TGTGCCAGCAGCCCATCCAAGGACAGGGCCTACGAGCAGTACTTC
CDR3 protein: CASSPSKDRAYEQYF

J gene: TRBJ2-7
D gene: TRBD2
V gene: TRBV28
clone size: NA
CDR3 DNA: TGTGCCAGCAGCCAACGACTAGCCCAGCAGTACTTC
CDR3 protein: CASSQRLAQQYF

J gene: TRBJ1-4
D gene: TRBD1
V gene: TRBV9
clone size: NA
CDR3 DNA: TGTGCCAGCAGCGCGACAGGGAGGGGGGAAAAACTGTTTTTT
CDR3 protein: CASSATGRGEKLFF

J gene: TRBJ2-7
D gene: NA
V gene: TRBV10-2
clone size: NA
CDR3 DNA: TGCGCCAGCAGCTTTCTAGGACTTTCCTACGAGCAGTACTTC
CDR3 protein: CASSFLGLSYEQYF

J gene: TRBJ2-3
D gene: NA
V gene: TRBV10-3
clone size: NA
CDR3 DNA: TGTGCCATCAGTCTGGAGGCAGATACGCAGTATTTT
CDR3 protein: CAISLEADTQYF

J gene: TRBJ1-2
D gene: TRBD1
V gene: TRBV29-1
clone size: NA
CDR3 DNA: TGCAGCGAACAGGGGATGTCGTATATGGGTGACTATGGCTACACCTTC
CDR3 protein: CSEQGMSYMGDYGYTF

J gene: TRBJ1-2
D gene: NA
V gene: TRBV6-5
clone size: NA
CDR3 DNA: TGTGCCAGCAGCCCCTACCGGGGGGGGTATGGCTACACCTTC
CDR3 protein: CASSPYRGGYGYTF

J gene: TRBJ2-4
D gene: TRBD2
V gene: TRBV7-2
clone size: NA
CDR3 DNA: TGTGCCAGCAGCGCGAGACTAGCGATCCTAGCCAAAAACATTCAGTACTTC
CDR3 protein: CASSARLAILAKNIQYF

J gene: TRBJ1-5
D gene: NA
V gene: TRBV7-9
clone size: NA
CDR3 DNA: TGTGCCAGCAGTCATCCCCCCAGTTTGGACAGTAGGGATCAGCCCCAGCATTTT
CDR3 protein: CASSHPPSLDSRDQPQHF

J gene: TRBJ2-7
D gene: NA
V gene: TRBV19
clone size: NA
CDR3 DNA: TGTGCCAGTAGTACCCAGGGCGTCTCCTACGAGCAGTACTTC
CDR3 protein: CASSTQGVSYEQYF

J gene: TRBJ1-2
D gene: NA
V gene: TRBV19
clone size: NA
CDR3 DNA: TGTGCCAGTAGCCAGAGGGGGAGACTGAACTATGGCTACACCTTC
CDR3 protein: CASSQRGRLNYGYTF

J gene: TRBJ1-6
D gene: TRBD1
V gene: TRBV4-3
clone size: NA
CDR3 DNA: TGCGCCAGCAGCCAAGGCCCCCCTCGGACAGGGGAAAACTCACCCCTCCACTTT
CDR3 protein: CASSQGPPRTGENSPLHF

J gene: TRBJ2-5
D gene: NA
V gene: TRBV10-3
clone size: NA
CDR3 DNA: TGTGCCATCAGTGGTGTCGGCCAAATCGGACAGACCCAGTACTTC
CDR3 protein: CAISGVGQIGQTQYF

J gene: TRBJ1-5
D gene: NA
V gene: TRBV20-1
clone size: NA
CDR3 DNA: TGCAGTGCTAGTGTACCGCCGGGAGTCGGTCAGCCCCAGCATTTT
CDR3 protein: CSASVPPGVGQPQHF

J gene: TRBJ2-3
D gene: NA
V gene: TRBV5-8
clone size: NA
CDR3 DNA: TGTGCCAGCCGTCACACAGATACGCAGTATTTT
CDR3 protein: CASRHTDTQYF

J gene: TRBJ1-6
D gene: NA
V gene: TRBV30
clone size: NA
CDR3 DNA: TGTGCCTGGAGTGGACCCGGGAGCTCCTATAATTCACCCCTCCACTTT
CDR3 protein: CAWSGPGSSYNSPLHF

J gene: TRBJ1-3
D gene: TRBD1
V gene: TRBV28
clone size: NA
CDR3 DNA: TGTGCCAGCAGGTTCGGCGGGACAGGGGCTGGAAACACCATATATTTT
CDR3 protein: CASRFGGTGAGNTIYF

J gene: TRBJ1-3
D gene: NA
V gene: TRBV19
clone size: NA
CDR3 DNA: TGTGCCAGTGGGACACAGGGTCCCTCTGGAAACACCATATATTTT
CDR3 protein: CASGTQGPSGNTIYF

J gene: TRBJ2-1
D gene: TRBD2
V gene: TRBV19
clone size: NA
CDR3 DNA: TGTGCCACAATCGGGGCTAGCGGGAGGTTGGGCCTTGAGCAGTTCTTC
CDR3 protein: CATIGASGRLGLEQFF

J gene: TRBJ2-1
D gene: TRBD2
V gene: TRBV28
clone size: NA
CDR3 DNA: TGTGCCAGCAGTAAGCCGGGACTAGCGGACCATTACAATGAGCAGTTCTTC
CDR3 protein: CASSKPGLADHYNEQFF

J gene: TRBJ2-3
D gene: NA
V gene: TRBV27
clone size: NA
CDR3 DNA: TGTGCCAGCAGGTTACGCGAATTAGATACGCAGTATTTT
CDR3 protein: CASRLRELDTQYF

J gene: TRBJ2-2
D gene: NA
V gene: TRBV6-5
clone size: NA
CDR3 DNA: TGTGCCAGCTCCCCTCCGGGACTTCGGACCGGGGAGCTGTTTTTT
CDR3 protein: CASSPPGLRTGELFF

J gene: TRBJ1-4
D gene: TRBD1
V gene: TRBV5-1
clone size: NA
CDR3 DNA: TGCGCCAGCAGCAGGTTGGGACAGGCTTTGGAAAAACTGTTTTTT
CDR3 protein: CASSRLGQALEKLFF

J gene: TRBJ2-3
D gene: TRBD1
V gene: TRBV18
clone size: NA
CDR3 DNA: TGTGCCAGCTCCTCCCTCGGACAGGGTGGAACAGATACGCAGTATTTT
CDR3 protein: CASSSLGQGGTDTQYF

J gene: TRBJ1-5
D gene: NA
V gene: TRBV2
clone size: NA
CDR3 DNA: TGTGCCAGCAGCGCACCTAGCAATCAGCCCCAGCATTTT
CDR3 protein: CASSAPSNQPQHF

J gene: TRBJ1-1
D gene: TRBD1
V gene: TRBV19
clone size: NA
CDR3 DNA: TGTGCCAGTAGCCTACAGGGGTCTGGCACTGAAGCTTTCTTT
CDR3 protein: CASSLQGSGTEAFF

J gene: TRBJ2-3
D gene: NA
V gene: TRBV2
clone size: NA
CDR3 DNA: TGTGCCAGCAGTCGGGACTGGGGCACAGATACGCAGTATTTT
CDR3 protein: CASSRDWGTDTQYF

J gene: TRBJ2-6
D gene: NA
V gene: TRBV7-2
clone size: NA
CDR3 DNA: TGTGCCAGCAGCCTAGACAGCAGTGGGGCCAACGTCCTGACTTTC
CDR3 protein: CASSLDSSGANVLTF

J gene: TRBJ2-5
D gene: NA
V gene: TRBV5-4
clone size: NA
CDR3 DNA: TGTGCCAGCAGCGCGAGCGGTTCCCAGGAGACCCAGTACTTC
CDR3 protein: CASSASGSQETQYF

J gene: TRBJ1-5
D gene: TRBD1
V gene: TRBV10-3
clone size: NA
CDR3 DNA: TGTGCCATCAGTACAGGGGTCGATCAGCCCCAGCATTTT
CDR3 protein: CAISTGVDQPQHF

J gene: TRBJ2-1
D gene: TRBD2
V gene: TRBV28
clone size: NA
CDR3 DNA: TGTGCCAGCAGTTTGGTTTTGTCTAGCGGGAGTGATAATGAGCAGTTCTTC
CDR3 protein: CASSLVLSSGSDNEQFF

J gene: TRBJ1-2
D gene: NA
V gene: TRBV5-1
clone size: NA
CDR3 DNA: TGCGCCAGCAGCTTGGATGGGGGGGCGGCTGGCTACACCTTC
CDR3 protein: CASSLDGGAAGYTF

J gene: TRBJ2-7
D gene: TRBD1
V gene: TRBV4-1
clone size: NA
CDR3 DNA: TGCGCCAGCAGCCAAGTCGCGGGACAGGCGACCCCCTCCTACGAGCAGTACTTC
CDR3 protein: CASSQVAGQATPSYEQYF

J gene: TRBJ2-3
D gene: TRBD2
V gene: TRBV9
clone size: NA
CDR3 DNA: TGTGCCAGCAGCACCCGTCCAGCGGGGAACACAGATACGCAGTATTTT
CDR3 protein: CASSTRPAGNTDTQYF

J gene: TRBJ2-2
D gene: NA
V gene: TRBV5-1
clone size: once
CDR3 DNA: TGCGCCAGCAGCTCGCCCCAGGGACCCGGGGAGCTGTTTTTT
CDR3 protein: CASSSPQGPGELFF

J gene: TRBJ1-2
D gene: NA
V gene: TRBV19
clone size: NA
CDR3 DNA: TGTGCCAGTAGTATGTCCGAGACAAACTATGGCTACACCTTC
CDR3 protein: CASSMSETNYGYTF

J gene: TRBJ2-3
D gene: TRBD2
V gene: TRBV13
clone size: NA
CDR3 DNA: TGTGCCAGCAGCTTTGGAGCGGGGGGGCCCCGTACGCAGTATTTT
CDR3 protein: CASSFGAGGPRTQYF

J gene: TRBJ1-3
D gene: NA
V gene: TRBV19
clone size: NA
CDR3 DNA: TGTGCCAGTAGCCCGGGCCCGCGGAACACCATATATTTT
CDR3 protein: CASSPGPRNTIYF

J gene: TRBJ2-3
D gene: TRBD2
V gene: TRBV6-2/TRBV6-3
clone size: NA
CDR3 DNA: TGTGCCAGCAGTTACCCGAAAAGCGGGGCTGGAGGAGATACGCAGTATTTT
CDR3 protein: CASSYPKSGAGGDTQYF

J gene: TRBJ1-4
D gene: NA
V gene: TRBV19
clone size: NA
CDR3 DNA: TGTGCCAGTAATCTTCAGGGTGCGGGTGAAAAACTGTTTTTT
CDR3 protein: CASNLQGAGEKLFF

J gene: TRBJ2-3
D gene: NA
V gene: TRBV13
clone size: NA
CDR3 DNA: TGTGCCAGCAGCTTAGTGGGGGGGCCCGGAGATACGCAGTATTTT
CDR3 protein: CASSLVGGPGDTQYF

J gene: TRBJ1-5
D gene: TRBD1
V gene: TRBV6-1
clone size: NA
CDR3 DNA: TGTGCCAGCAGTGAGAGACAGGGAATTCAGCCCCAGCATTTT
CDR3 protein: CASSERQGIQPQHF